A single sample gave rise to the 10 T cell receptor beta chains below, sequenced in a study of T-cell memory formation after mild COVID-19. Each CDR3 protein gets one entry after TCRdb re-called the 5' RACE reads with MiXCR. The sample gives about half a million distinct CDR3 sequences, approximately 18% of which show up once; around an eighth is in the top ten. Specimen: PBMCs or a T cell subset sorted from them (not recorded which). The receptors originated from an adult woman who had mild COVID-19 (a few samples of this study predate the infection). Cell type and time point are not known.

V usage is TRBV3-1 and J usage is TRBJ2-1, with 7 bases that match TRBD1. V trimming: 0 bases; J trimming: 4 bases; junction bases outside the gene matches: 3. Germline V gene data show CDR1 as LGHDT and CDR2 as YNNKEL (reference sequence). This CDR3 has 15 residues. In DNA, the CDR3 is TGTGCCAGCAGCCAAGACCTGGGACAGTACAATGAGCAGTTCTTC. Protein product: CASSQDLGQYNEQFF.

This clonotype has just a few counts. The rearrangement joins TRBV3-1 to TRBJ2-1; D gene uncertain. Germline assignment: CDR1 LGHDT and CDR2 YNNKEL (reference sequence). The CDR3 totals 12 residues. The ends were cut back, 2 bases at V and 7 bases at J, with 6 bases in the middle. The CDR3 DNA sequence: TGTGCCAGCAGCCAAACACGAAATGAGCAGTTCTTC. Translated: CASSQTRNEQFF.

The chain links TRBV7-6 to TRBJ2-5; TRBD1 might be the D (6 bases). Between the trimmed V and J ends, which lost 5 bases and 4 bases, there was a span of 14 bases. Germline values: CDR1 SGHVS, CDR2 FNYEAQ. The CDR3 length is 14 residues. CDR3 amino acids: CASSPRQDGETQYF. The CDR3 coding sequence is TGTGCCAGCAGCCCCAGACAGGACGGAGAGACCCAGTACTTC.

The J gene is TRBJ2-1, the V gene TRBV3-1; TRBD2 matches at 7 bases. Per germline, CDR1 LGHDT and CDR2 YNNKEL (reference sequence). The CDR3 runs to 16 residues. Unmatched junction bases numbered 12, after V lost 4 bases and J lost 6 bases. The CDR3 sequence: CASSRRGAGHRNEQFF. The CDR3 nucleotides read TGTGCCAGCAGCCGTAGGGGAGCGGGGCACCGCAATGAGCAGTTCTTC.

The chain has TRBV20-1 and TRBJ2-7, with TRBD1 matching over 8 bases. The CDR3 has 13 residues. J was trimmed by 3 bases and V by 0 bases; bases with no gene match: 1. Germline V gives CDR1 DFQATT, CDR2 SNEGSKA (reference sequence). CDR3 amino acids: CSAREQGVYEQYF. DNA of the CDR3: TGCAGTGCTAGAGAACAGGGGGTCTACGAGCAGTACTTC.

The V and J genes are TRBV4-1 and TRBJ1-4; D possibly corresponds to TRBD1 (5 bases). There are 14 residues in the CDR3. CDR1 and CDR2 from the germline V gene are MGHRA and YSYEKL. The V end lost 1 base, the J end lost 7 bases, and 10 bases lay between the germline ends. CDR3 coding DNA: TGCGCCAGCAGCCAAGGTGGGGGGGGTGAAAAACTGTTTTTT. As protein: CASSQGGGGEKLFF.

The chain couples TRBV20-1 to TRBJ1-1; D call uncertain. In germline, CDR1 is DFQATT, CDR2 SNEGSKA (reference sequence). The CDR3 has 13 residues. The V and J ends lost 1 base and 1 base respectively, with 7 bases between them. This chain's CDR3 is CSARAWGNTEAFF. CDR3 sequence (DNA): TGCAGTGCTAGAGCCTGGGGGAACACTGAAGCTTTCTTT.

This chain uses TRBV6-6 with TRBJ2-7, with 11 bases identical to TRBD2. Unmatched junction bases numbered 5, after V lost 2 bases and J lost 2 bases. The germline V gene encodes CDR1 MNHNY and CDR2 SVGAGI (reference sequence). There are 16 residues in the CDR3. The CDR3 is CASSYLAGGPTYEQYF. The CDR3 coding sequence is TGTGCCAGCAGTTACCTAGCGGGGGGCCCCACCTACGAGCAGTACTTC.

The chain combines TRBV6-2 or TRBV6-3 with TRBJ2-1; D may correspond to TRBD1 or TRBD2 (6 bases each). The V and J ends lost 5 bases and 2 bases respectively, with 16 bases between them. CDR1 and CDR2 (germline): MNHEY, SVGEGT. The CDR3 length is 16 residues. CDR3 protein: CASSLHLGGTYNEQFF. The CDR3 nucleotides read TGTGCCAGCAGTCTTCATCTAGGGGGGACCTACAATGAGCAGTTCTTC.

This clonotype was detected ten times or more. The chain uses TRBV4-3 and TRBJ2-3; TRBD1 might be the D (6 bases). The germline V and J ends were trimmed by 0 bases and 0 bases, with 16 bases remaining between them. Germline values: CDR1 LGHNA, CDR2 YSLEER. CDR3 length: 18 residues. This CDR3 reads CASSQEFGRGHSTDTQYF. In DNA form, the CDR3 reads TGCGCCAGCAGCCAAGAGTTCGGCAGGGGACATAGCACAGATACGCAGTATTTT.